One sample yielded the 27 T cell receptor beta chains listed below, sequenced in a study of shared clonotypes between healthy human individuals. Naive CD8 cells comprised CD45RO-negative, CCR7-positively selected cells, excluding terminally differentiated effector memory CD45RA+ cells. Sequencing used immunoSEQ multiplex PCR; TCRdb keeps in-frame clones, though not all of them. Of over 2 million clones listed, approximately 95% are singletons. The source material was naive CD8+ T cells sorted from blood. The source is a young man in good health.

This chain joins TRBV6-5 and TRBJ2-7; possible D gene TRBD2, 6 bases. Per germline, CDR1 MNHEY and CDR2 SVGAGI. V was cut by 6 bases and J by 5 bases, with 20 bases left in between. The CDR3 covers 15 residues. The DNA of the CDR3 is TGTGCCAGCAGCCAGTTGGGCGGCGGGACCCACGAGCAGTACTTC. Translated, it gives CASSQLGGGTHEQYF.

To note about this clone: The sample carries other DNA sequences with the same CDR3. This sequence joins TRBV6-4 and TRBJ1-2; D uncertain. Germline V CDR1 and CDR2: MRHNA, SNTAGT. V was trimmed by 0 bases and J by 5 bases, leaving 4 bases between them. The CDR3 consists of 12 residues. The CDR3 region has the DNA TGTGCCAGCAGTGACTCCGGATATGGCTACACCTTC. It specifies CASSDSGYGYTF.

This sequence joins TRBV27 and TRBJ2-1, with TRBD2 matching over 11 bases. The CDR3 length is 15 residues. V lost 4 bases and J lost 12; bases outside the gene matches: 11. Germline V gene data show CDR1 as MNHEY and CDR2 as SMNVEV (reference sequence). The CDR3 loop reads CASSSGASGRNGQFF. CDR3 nucleotide sequence: TGTGCCAGCAGTTCTGGGGCTAGCGGGAGGAACGGGCAGTTCTTC.

This clone was counted a single time. Additional DNA sequences in this sample encode the identical CDR3. The chain couples TRBV29-1 to TRBJ2-3; D unclear. The CDR3 is 13 residues long. Germline V CDR1 and CDR2: SQVTM, ANQGSEA. Between the trimmed V and J ends, which lost 3 bases and 2 bases, there was a span of 9 bases. The CDR3 here is CSVDGLPTDTQYF. CDR3 DNA sequence: TGCAGCGTTGACGGCCTCCCCACAGATACGCAGTATTTT.

This chain joins TRBV4-3 and TRBJ1-1; D gene ambiguous. Germline CDR1 and CDR2: LGHNA and YSLEER. The CDR3 totals 14 residues. V was trimmed by 0 bases and J by 11 bases, leaving 16 bases between them. CDR3 nucleotides: TGCGCCAGCAGCCAAGATCACAGTAGGGTGTCGGCTTTCTTT. Encoded protein: CASSQDHSRVSAFF.

Turning to this clone: The same CDR3 also results from other DNA sequences found in this sample. The chain recombines TRBV5-6 with TRBJ2-7, with D uncertain. The V gene lost 3 bases and the J gene lost 4 bases, with 5 bases spanning the gap. This CDR3 contains 11 residues. CDR1 is SGHDT and CDR2 is YYEEEE in the germline V gene. The CDR3 sequence is CASSYGYEQYF. The CDR3 bases are TGTGCCAGCAGCTACGGATACGAGCAGTACTTC.

The chain has TRBV30 and TRBJ2-3, with 9 bases that match TRBD1. The CDR3 covers 16 residues. The J segment lost 8 bases and the V segment lost 3 bases, leaving 15 bases of the junction unmatched. CDR1 is GTSNPN, CDR2 SVGIG, per germline (reference sequence). The CDR3 DNA is TGTGCCTGGAGACCTAGCCTCGGACAGGGGAGGGGTACGCAGTATTTT. Translating gives CAWRPSLGQGRGTQYF.

J is TRBJ2-4 and V is TRBV14, with D perhaps matching TRBD2 (6 bases). V was shortened by 6 bases and J by 10 bases, with 13 bases between the two germline ends. The germline V gene encodes CDR1 SGHDN and CDR2 FVKESK. The length of the CDR3 is 12 residues. The CDR3 sequence is CASSAGIEIQYF. The CDR3 DNA follows: TGTGCCAGCAGTGCGGGGATTGAGATTCAGTACTTC.

This clone was counted once. The chain employs TRBV4-3 and TRBJ2-3; tentatively, D is TRBD2 (5 bases). The CDR3 has 16 residues. V was shortened by 1 base and J by 5 bases, with 16 bases between the two germline ends. Per germline, CDR1 LGHNA and CDR2 YSLEER. The CDR3 reads CASSQALTIGEDTQYF. CDR3 DNA sequence: TGCGCCAGCAGCCAAGCCTTGACAATCGGGGAAGATACGCAGTATTTT.

This clone has a single count. V gene TRBV7-9 combines with J gene TRBJ2-7, with TRBD1 matching over 8 bases. From germline, CDR1 is SEHNR and CDR2 FQNEAQ (reference sequence). CDR3 size: 16 residues. V shed 4 bases, J shed 5 bases, and the junction held 13 bases outside the gene matches. The DNA for the CDR3 is TGTGCCAGCAGCTCTCTCCTCGGGACAGGTCAACACGAGCAGTACTTC. Encoded protein: CASSSLLGTGQHEQYF.

This chain joins TRBV6-5 and TRBJ2-1, with TRBD2 matching 8 bases. The CDR3 has 14 amino acids. Germline CDR1 is MNHEY and CDR2 is SVGAGI. With V trimmed by 0 bases and J by 7 bases, 2 bases remained unmatched. The CDR3 region is CASSYSGLVNEQFF. The CDR3 coding sequence is TGTGCCAGCAGTTACTCGGGACTAGTGAATGAGCAGTTCTTC.

In its sample, this clone was seen once. This chain joins TRBV4-2 and TRBJ2-5; 7 bases map to TRBD1. With 1 base clipped from V and 5 bases from J, the junction kept 7 bases outside the gene matches. The germline gives CDR1 LGHNA, CDR2 YNFKEQ. The CDR3 runs 15 residues. The CDR3 DNA is TGTGCCAGCAGCCAAGGTACAGGGGTAGTGGAGACCCAGTACTTC. Residues: CASSQGTGVVETQYF.

The CDR3 here is CASSEGQAFNQPQHF. For the CDR3, the DNA is TGTGCCAGCAGTGAGGGACAGGCCTTCAATCAGCCCCAGCATTTT. The chain couples TRBV6-1 to TRBJ1-5, with TRBD1 matching 8 bases. With 3 bases clipped from V and 3 bases from J, the junction kept 4 bases outside the gene matches. The CDR3 is made up of 15 amino acids. CDR1 is MNHNS and CDR2 is SASEGT in the germline V gene.

The V gene is TRBV4-1, the J gene TRBJ1-1, with TRBD1 as a possible D gene (5 bases). Trimming shortened V by 6 bases and J by 11 bases, and 22 bases separated the two germline ends. The CDR3 sequence is 14 residues long. Germline V gene sequence: CDR1 MGHRA, CDR2 YSYEKL. CDR3 bases: TGCGCCAGCAGAAGAGTCGGAGACAGCACTTACGCTTTCTTT. Protein product: CASRRVGDSTYAFF.

This chain joins TRBV9 and TRBJ2-7, with D perhaps TRBD1 or TRBD2 (5 bases each). The CDR3 runs to 13 residues. Germline lookup yields CDR1 SGDLS and CDR2 YYNGEE. Trimming pared 0 bases from V and 5 bases from J, leaving 9 bases between. DNA of the CDR3: TGTGCCAGCAGCGTAGGAGGGGCCAACGAGCAGTACTTC. Translated, it gives CASSVGGANEQYF.

The chain links TRBV27 to TRBJ2-7, with TRBD1 matching over 7 bases. The CDR3 is made up of 18 amino acids. V lost 4 bases and J lost 0; bases outside the gene matches: 15. Germline V gives CDR1 MNHEY, CDR2 SMNVEV (reference sequence). CDR3 coding DNA: TGTGCCAGCAGTTCCTCCCCCCCCACAGGGGAACCCTCCTACGAGCAGTACTTC. Translation gives CASSSSPPTGEPSYEQYF.

A note on this clone: This may be a read error: a much more frequent sequence differs by one nucleotide. The chain carries TRBV9 and TRBJ2-5; D gene ambiguous. The length of the CDR3 is 13 residues. Deletions cut 0 bases from V and 0 bases from J, with 3 bases between. Germline-derived CDR1 and CDR2 are SGDLS and YYNGEE. The CDR3 spells CASSVGYQETQYF. In DNA, the CDR3 is TGTGCCAGCAGCGTAGGTTACCAAGAGACCCAGTACTTC.

The chain couples TRBV5-6 to TRBJ2-5; D perhaps matches TRBD2 (5 bases). Per germline, CDR1 SGHDT and CDR2 YYEEEE. Between the trimmed V and J ends, which lost 6 bases and 5 bases, there was a span of 14 bases. This CDR3 region has 13 residues. In DNA form, the CDR3 reads TGTGCCAGCAAATGGGGAGATGGGGAGACCCAGTACTTC. This codes for CASKWGDGETQYF. Together with reference TRBV5-6 and TRBJ2-5, the CDR3 gives the full variable domain: DAGVTQSPTHLIKTRGQQVTLRCSPKSGHDTVSWYQQALGQGPQFIFQYYEEEERQRGNFPDRFSGHQFPNYSSELNVNALLLGDSALYLCASKWGDGETQYFGPGTRLLVL.

The V and J genes are TRBV5-4 and TRBJ1-6; 11 bases are shared with TRBD1. The CDR3 is 17 amino acids. V gave up 0 bases and J gave up 9 bases; unmatched junction bases: 8. Germline V gives CDR1 SGHNT, CDR2 YYREEE (reference sequence). CDR3 DNA: TGTGCCAGCAGCTTGGGGGACAGGGGGATATACAGTTCACCCCTCCACTTT. Its translation is CASSLGDRGIYSSPLHF.

This clone came up once. The chain uses TRBV10-2 and TRBJ1-3; D gene ambiguous. The CDR3 sequence is 11 residues long. V was shortened by 2 bases and J by 4 bases, with 0 bases between the two germline ends. The germline CDR1 and CDR2 sequences are WSHSY and SAAADI. Here the CDR3 reads CASSEGNTIYF. The CDR3 DNA reads as TGCGCCAGCAGTGAGGGAAACACCATATATTTT.

A note on this clone: Other DNA sequences in this specimen translate into the identical CDR3. V and J are TRBV4-3 and TRBJ2-7, with D unresolved. The V and J ends lost 2 bases and 3 bases respectively, with 8 bases between them. Per germline, CDR1 LGHNA and CDR2 YSLEER. The CDR3 runs to 13 residues. The CDR3 loop is CASSQLPGYEQYF. CDR3 coding DNA: TGCGCCAGCAGCCAACTTCCTGGCTACGAGCAGTACTTC.

The count of this clone is one. The chain is built from TRBV9 and TRBJ1-6; D perhaps matches TRBD1 (6 bases). The CDR3 extends over 15 amino acids. CDR1 SGDLS and CDR2 YYNGEE come from the germline V gene. V shed 0 bases and J shed 8 bases, with 12 bases lying between them. CDR3 loop: CASSVAGGGDSPLHF. The CDR3 DNA reads as TGTGCCAGCAGCGTAGCTGGGGGCGGGGATTCACCCCTCCACTTT.

Comment on this clone: At the DNA level, this CDR3 is encoded by other sequences in the same sample as well. The CDR3: CASSSGLAGYEQYF. In nucleotides, the CDR3 is TGTGCCAGCAGTTCGGGACTAGCGGGTTACGAGCAGTACTTC. The rearrangement joins TRBV27 to TRBJ2-7; 12 bases agree with TRBD2. V shed 4 bases and J 4 bases; nucleotides not matched to a gene: 2. The CDR3 extends over 14 amino acids. Germline CDR1 is MNHEY and CDR2 is SMNVEV (reference sequence).

The CDR3 here is CASSLGLGDGELFF. In DNA form, the CDR3 reads TGTGCCAGCAGCTTAGGACTCGGGGACGGGGAGCTGTTTTTT. V gene TRBV7-8 combines with J gene TRBJ2-2; possible D gene TRBD2, 5 bases. This CDR3 spans 14 amino acids. Germline V CDR1 and CDR2: SGHVS, FQNEAQ. V was trimmed by 1 base and J by 7 bases, leaving 10 bases between them.

This clone was counted a single time. The chain is built from TRBV11-2 and TRBJ2-6; possibly TRBD1 or TRBD2 for D (6 bases each). The CDR3 runs 17 residues. With 2 bases removed from V and 2 bases from J, the gap between germline ends came to 13 bases. The germline CDR1 and CDR2 sequences are SGHAT and FQNNGV. CDR3 region: CASSLSYGGAGANVLTF. CDR3 nucleotides: TGTGCCAGCAGCTTAAGTTACGGGGGCGCTGGGGCCAACGTCCTGACTTTC. Supplemented by reference TRBV11-2 and TRBJ2-6, the full variable domain reads EAGVAQSPRYKIIEKRQSVAFWCNPISGHATLYWYQQILGQGPKLLIQFQNNGVVDDSQLPKDRFSAERLKGVDSTLKIQPAKLEDSAVYLCASSLSYGGAGANVLTFGAGSRLTVL.

As for this clone: The sample has other DNA sequences that encode this CDR3 too. The chain employs TRBV11-2 and TRBJ1-1; tentative D call: TRBD1 (5 bases). The CDR3 consists of 12 residues. Trimming shortened V by 3 bases and J by 7 bases, and 9 bases separated the two germline ends. Germline V gene data show CDR1 as SGHAT and CDR2 as FQNNGV. The CDR3 protein is CASSLGPIEAFF. The CDR3 coding sequence is TGTGCCAGCAGCTTGGGACCTATTGAAGCTTTCTTT.

The chain employs TRBV7-2 and TRBJ2-3; TRBD1 is a possible D gene (6 bases). V shed 5 bases and J shed 2 bases, with 17 bases lying between them. Germline CDR1 and CDR2: SGHTA and FQGNSA. This CDR3 contains 16 residues. CDR3 nucleotide sequence: TGTGCCAGCAGCCTTCCCGGTGGGGGCCCCACAGATACGCAGTATTTT. It yields the protein CASSLPGGGPTDTQYF.